What follows is one T cell receptor beta chain and its context. This entry belongs to a study of blood T cell repertoires in COVID-19. Study-wide context: There were acute and convalescent COVID-19 samples, and they came from the United States, Italy and Spain. From T cells, B-cell-depleted T cells, or PBMCs came the material, which was cDNA or gDNA.

Methods used by the authors: How many nucleated cells were present was estimated from reference gene primer amplification. Assay used: immunoSEQ multiplex PCR; TCRdb lists only in-frame clones, some missing. V, J and clone size reflect that table, while D and trimming were determined from the DNA. The top ten hold about 8.1% of the sample, which has just over 65,000 clones, 86% seen once. The TCR was taken from a man younger than 40 with acute or convalescent COVID-19. The material sequenced was peripheral blood.

As DNA, the CDR3 is TGTGCCAGTGGGGCCCTTTCCACAGATACGCAGTATTTT. It translates to CASGALSTDTQYF. V and J are TRBV19 and TRBJ2-3; TRBD1 might be the D (5 bases). Germline V CDR1 and CDR2: LNHDA, SQIVND (reference sequence). The CDR3 contains 13 residues. Trimming cost V 8 bases and J 2 bases, with 11 bases left between them. The whole variable domain, filled in from reference TRBV19 and TRBJ2-3, reads DGGITQSPKYLFRKEGQNVTLSCEQNLNHDAMYWYRQDPGQGLRLIYYSQIVNDFQKGDIAEGYSVSREKKESFPLTVTSAQKNPTAFYLCASGALSTDTQYFGPGTRLTVL.